A single sample gave rise to the 11 T cell receptor beta chains below, sequenced in a study of cytomegalovirus exposure and HLA in healthy donors. PCR amplification relied on 60 Vbeta primers (plus 13 Jbeta primers). TCRdb keeps only in-frame clones here, not all; method: immunoSEQ multiplex PCR. The sample contains over 90,000 clones, roughly 76% of which appear only once. The sample taken for sequencing was PBMCs. These receptor sequences come from a man aged 40-50 years in good health and CMV-seronegative.

The chain has TRBV29-1 and TRBJ1-5; D gene ambiguous. The CDR3 covers 13 residues. Trimming removed 7 bases from V and 0 bases from J, with 10 bases in between. Per germline, CDR1 SQVTM and CDR2 ANQGSEA. CDR3 loop: CSAIGDSNQPQHF. The CDR3 nucleotides read TGCAGCGCGATCGGGGATAGCAATCAGCCCCAGCATTTT.

The rearrangement links TRBV15 to TRBJ2-7; 7 positions agree with TRBD1. Looked up from germline, CDR1 is LNHNV and CDR2 is YYDKDF (reference sequence). This CDR3 is built from 15 residues. V dropped 4 bases and J dropped 0; count of bases not matched to a gene: 6. CDR3 protein: CATSKEQGFSYEQYF. In nucleotides, the CDR3 is TGTGCCACCAGCAAAGAACAGGGGTTCTCCTACGAGCAGTACTTC.

The V and J genes are TRBV10-3 and TRBJ1-2; possible D gene TRBD1, 5 bases. From germline, CDR1 is ENHRY and CDR2 SYGVKD. V lost 5 bases to trimming and J lost 2 bases, with 9 bases between them. CDR3 size: 13 residues. Here the CDR3 reads CAISIGGNYGYTF. DNA of the CDR3: TGTGCCATCAGTATTGGGGGGAACTATGGCTACACCTTC.

The DNA of the CDR3 is TGTGCCAGCAGTTCCACGGTAGCGAGGGAGCAGTACTTC. Translating it yields CASSSTVAREQYF. The rearrangement uses TRBV6-5 and TRBJ2-7; weak D call: TRBD2 (5 bases). The CDR3 loop spans 13 amino acids. Germline V gene lookup returns CDR1 MNHEY and CDR2 SVGAGI. V was shortened by 4 bases and J by 7 bases, with 14 bases between the two germline ends.

J is TRBJ2-1 and V is TRBV2, with 7 bases that match TRBD1. This CDR3 is 12 amino acids long. J gave up 10 bases and V 6 bases, and 6 bases lay outside the gene matches. CDR1 is SNHLY and CDR2 is FYNNEI in the germline V gene. In DNA, the CDR3 is TGTGCCAGCAGGAACAGGGGTAGAGAGCAGTTCTTC. Translating it yields CASRNRGREQFF.

This chain uses TRBV10-3 with TRBJ2-5; tentatively, D is TRBD2 (6 bases). The CDR3 extends over 14 amino acids. Looked up from germline, CDR1 is ENHRY and CDR2 is SYGVKD. With 3 bases removed from V and 5 bases from J, the gap between germline ends came to 13 bases. The CDR3 DNA follows: TGTGCCATCAGTGAAGGACTACGACGGGAGACCCAGTACTTC. Protein sequence: CAISEGLRRETQYF.

This chain joins TRBV5-1 and TRBJ2-2; 8 nucleotides match TRBD1. The CDR3 consists of 15 residues. The germline CDR1 and CDR2 sequences are SGHRS and YFSETQ. The ends lost 1 base at V and 4 bases at J; junction bases unmatched: 3. The CDR3 coding sequence is TGCGCCAGCAGCTTGCAGGGGGCGGGCACCGGGGAGCTGTTTTTT. Protein product: CASSLQGAGTGELFF.

Only a few counts were recorded for this clone. The J gene is TRBJ1-1, the V gene TRBV18; the D is unclear. Germline V lookup: CDR1 KGHSH, CDR2 LQKENI. Trimming stripped 4 bases from V and 0 bases from J, with 6 bases between. The CDR3 is 13 amino acids. CDR3 bases: TGTGCCAGCTCACTTGACATGAACACTGAAGCTTTCTTT. This translates into CASSLDMNTEAFF. Full variable domain (rest looked up from reference TRBV18 and TRBJ1-1): NAGVMQNPRHLVRRRGQEARLRCSPMKGHSHVYWYRQLPEEGLKFMVYLQKENIIDESGMPKERFSAEFPKEGPSILRIQQVVRGDSAAYFCASSLDMNTEAFFGQGTRLTVV.

V and J are TRBV5-1 and TRBJ2-1; 8 nucleotides agree with TRBD1. From germline, CDR1 is SGHRS and CDR2 YFSETQ. V lost 1 base to trimming and J lost 7 bases; unmatched junction nucleotides: 7. This CDR3 region has 15 residues. CDR3 DNA: TGCGCCAGCAGCTTGAGGCAGGGGGCATGGAATGAGCAGTTCTTC. It yields the protein CASSLRQGAWNEQFF.

The table lists this clone with a count of one. The rearrangement uses TRBV5-4 and TRBJ2-3; 11 bases are shared with TRBD2. Germline CDR1 and CDR2: SGHNT and YYREEE (reference sequence). The CDR3 is 14 amino acids. V gave up 2 bases and J gave up 4 bases; unmatched junction bases: 0. CDR3 protein: CASSFSGGADTQYF. DNA for the CDR3: TGTGCCAGCAGCTTTAGCGGGGGGGCAGATACGCAGTATTTT.

V is TRBV9 and J is TRBJ2-1; 7 nucleotides align to TRBD1. V was pared by 0 bases and J by 7 bases, with 10 bases of the junction left unmatched. This CDR3 comprises 16 residues. CDR1 is SGDLS and CDR2 is YYNGEE in the germline V gene. The CDR3 loop is CASSVAGTVKSNEQFF. The CDR3 DNA reads as TGTGCCAGCAGCGTAGCCGGGACAGTGAAGTCTAATGAGCAGTTCTTC. Variable domain in full (rest from reference TRBV9 and TRBJ2-1): DSGVTQTPKHLITATGQRVTLRCSPRSGDLSVYWYQQSLDQGLQFLIQYYNGEERAKGNILERFSAQQFPDLHSELNLSSLELGDSALYFCASSVAGTVKSNEQFFGPGTRLTVL.